A single TCR beta chain is shown here with its context. As handled by the study authors: Amplification from reference gene primers served as the basis for estimated nucleated cell counts. TCRdb keeps only in-frame clones here, not all; method: immunoSEQ multiplex PCR. That table furnishes V, J and clone size, whereas the DNA furnished D and trimming. This table holds over 110,000 clones, 70% to 85% found once. V was clipped by 4 bases and J by 2 bases; unmatched bases: 3. Germline-derived CDR1 and CDR2 are MNHEY and SVGEGT. CDR3 size: 15 residues. The data derive from a study of blood T cell repertoires in COVID-19. Study information: The United States, Italy and Spain provided the acute and convalescent COVID-19 samples. From T cells, B-cell-depleted T cells, or PBMCs came the material, which was cDNA or gDNA.

Sequencing was carried out using peripheral blood. This TCR was sampled from a man aged 60 to 75 with active or convalescent COVID-19. The chain recombines TRBV6-2 or TRBV6-3 with TRBJ2-3; 10 nucleotides match TRBD2. The CDR3 coding sequence is TGTGCCAGCAGTTGGGGACTAGCGTCCACAGATACGCAGTATTTT. It encodes CASSWGLASTDTQYF.